This TCR beta chain was sequenced during a study of response to subunit inactivated influenza vaccine. Study-wide findings and caveats: Authors suggested each seasonal flu vaccination may recruit only limited numbers of new T cells.

One entry per CDR3 protein results from TCRdb running MiXCR on the RT-PCR reads. Seen here are roughly 500,000 distinct CDR3 sequences, approximately 24% observed once, and the top ten hold around 2%. Of note for this clonotype: Its cognate antigen is unknown.

Germline values: CDR1 SGHVS, CDR2 FQNEAQ. Trimming removed 1 base at V and 2 bases at J, with 12 bases between. The CDR3 covers 15 residues. The J gene is TRBJ2-7, the V gene TRBV7-8; possibly TRBD1 or TRBD2 for D (5 bases each). The clonotype originates from a man aged 45-60 years who received an inactivated influenza vaccine. Sequenced material: CD4+ T cells sorted from PBMCs, taken about 5 days after vaccination. DNA for the CDR3: TGTGCCAGCAGCTTAGTTAGGCAGGGAGCCTACGAGCAGTACTTC. It translates to CASSLVRQGAYEQYF.